This T cell receptor beta chain was captured in a study of T-cell reconstitution after alpha-beta-depleted transplantation in children. Trimming pared 4 bases from V and 14 bases from J, leaving 12 bases between. The CDR3 has 11 residues. This clonotype was detected only a few times. Its antigen is still unknown. Unique molecular identifiers were used in preparing the TCRbeta library. TCRdb redid the calling of the PCR reads with MiXCR, one entry per CDR3 protein. The repertoire holds about 830,000 distinct CDR3 sequences, 16% seen once, with roughly 4.8% in the top ten. Overall study findings and caveats: Where alpha-beta T cells came from about two months after transplant was reportedly several hundred expanded graft clones. There were some patients whose high TCRbeta diversity at day 60 came from surviving recipient T cells and thymic progenitors.

This sequence joins TRBV12-3 or TRBV12-4 and TRBJ2-1; D perhaps matches TRBD2 (6 bases). The sample consisted of PBMCs, mostly from graft donor cells, taken 360 days after TCRalphabeta/CD19-depleted stem cell transplant. This sequence was found in a male patient under 18 who had a stem cell transplant for acute lymphoblastic leukemia, so the T cells may come from the graft donor. The CDR3 region is CASSSGPGEFF. CDR3 sequence (DNA): TGTGCCAGCAGTTCGGGGCCGGGGGAGTTCTTC.